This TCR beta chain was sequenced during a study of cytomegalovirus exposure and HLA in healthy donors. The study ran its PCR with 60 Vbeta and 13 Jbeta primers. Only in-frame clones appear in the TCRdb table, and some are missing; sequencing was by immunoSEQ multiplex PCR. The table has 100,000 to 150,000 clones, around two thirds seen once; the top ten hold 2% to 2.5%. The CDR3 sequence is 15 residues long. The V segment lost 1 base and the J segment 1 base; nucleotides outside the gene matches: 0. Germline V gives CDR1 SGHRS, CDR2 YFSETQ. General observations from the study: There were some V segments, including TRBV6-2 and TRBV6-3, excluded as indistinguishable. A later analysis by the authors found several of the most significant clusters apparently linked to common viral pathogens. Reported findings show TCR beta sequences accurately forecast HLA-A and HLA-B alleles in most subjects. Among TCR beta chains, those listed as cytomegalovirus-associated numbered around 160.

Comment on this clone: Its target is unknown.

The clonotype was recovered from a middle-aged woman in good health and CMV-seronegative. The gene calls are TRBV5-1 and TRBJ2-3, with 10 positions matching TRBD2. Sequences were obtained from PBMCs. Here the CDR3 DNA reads TGCGCCAGCAGCTTGACTAGCGGGGGCACAGATACGCAGTATTTT. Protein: CASSLTSGGTDTQYF.